Listed below are T cell receptor beta chains from one sample, sequenced in a study of blood T cell repertoires in COVID-19. Method: immunoSEQ multiplex PCR; TCRdb's copy keeps in-frame clones and lacks some. The table includes about 260,000 clones, around 87% detected once. What was sequenced was peripheral blood. The origin of the receptors is a woman in her sixties or seventies with COVID-19, enrolled during active disease. CDR3s include the opening cysteine and the closing phenylalanine or tryptophan. A D gene is named only where the DNA matches it firmly. Rows may omit the clone size; those that give it use once, few, many or a size class.

d_call: TRBD2
clone_size: .
j_call: TRBJ2-1
v_call: TRBV14
cdr3_nt: TGTGCCAGCACCCTCCTCGCGGGAGTGGGTGAGCAGTTCTTC
cdr3_aa: CASTLLAGVGEQFF

d_call: TRBD1
clone_size: .
j_call: TRBJ1-6
v_call: TRBV3-1/TRBV3-2
cdr3_nt: TGTGCCAGCAGCCCCAGGACAGGCAATTCACCCCTCCACTTT
cdr3_aa: CASSPRTGNSPLHF

d_call: .
clone_size: few
j_call: TRBJ1-1
v_call: TRBV5-4
cdr3_nt: TGTGCCAGCAGCTTGCGGGCGGGGAACACTGAAGCTTTCTTT
cdr3_aa: CASSLRAGNTEAFF

d_call: TRBD1
clone_size: .
j_call: TRBJ1-4
v_call: TRBV6-5
cdr3_nt: TGTGCCAGCAGAGAGACAGGGGATGAAAAACTGTTTTTT
cdr3_aa: CASRETGDEKLFF

d_call: TRBD2
clone_size: .
j_call: TRBJ2-7
v_call: TRBV18
cdr3_nt: TGTGCCAGCTCACCACGGACTAGCGGGAGTCTCGAGCAGTACTTC
cdr3_aa: CASSPRTSGSLEQYF

d_call: .
clone_size: .
j_call: TRBJ2-1
v_call: TRBV20-1
cdr3_nt: TGCAGTGCCGAAGGGAGCAATGAGCAGTTCTTC
cdr3_aa: CSAEGSNEQFF

d_call: TRBD1
clone_size: .
j_call: TRBJ1-2
v_call: TRBV6-4
cdr3_nt: TGTGCCAGCAGTGAAGGAGGGGGCAGCTATGGCTACACCTTC
cdr3_aa: CASSEGGGSYGYTF

d_call: .
clone_size: .
j_call: TRBJ1-2
v_call: TRBV11-1
cdr3_nt: TGTGCCAGCAGCTTAGGTGGGAGAAGGTATGGCTACACCTTC
cdr3_aa: CASSLGGRRYGYTF

d_call: .
clone_size: once
j_call: TRBJ1-6
v_call: TRBV18
cdr3_nt: TGTGCCAGCGAGACGGGGGAGGGTAATTCACCCCTCCACTTT
cdr3_aa: CASETGEGNSPLHF

d_call: .
clone_size: .
j_call: TRBJ2-1
v_call: TRBV5-1
cdr3_nt: TGCGCCAGCAGCTCCACTAGTGAGTCCTACAATGAGCAGTTCTTC
cdr3_aa: CASSSTSESYNEQFF

d_call: TRBD1
clone_size: .
j_call: TRBJ1-1
v_call: TRBV3-1/TRBV3-2
cdr3_nt: TGTGCCAGCAGCCACGCTCACAGGGGGCTAGCTTTCTTT
cdr3_aa: CASSHAHRGLAFF

d_call: TRBD1
clone_size: .
j_call: TRBJ2-3
v_call: TRBV4-3
cdr3_nt: TGCGCCAGCAGCCAAGACAAGGGGGCGCCTGCAGATACGCAGTATTTT
cdr3_aa: CASSQDKGAPADTQYF

d_call: .
clone_size: .
j_call: TRBJ2-1
v_call: TRBV19
cdr3_nt: TGTGCCAGTAGTATTAGGGGTTTCGATGAGCAGTTCTTC
cdr3_aa: CASSIRGFDEQFF

d_call: TRBD1
clone_size: .
j_call: TRBJ1-1
v_call: TRBV19
cdr3_nt: TGTGCCAGTAGTACCTCAAGGGGGCCCACTGAAGCTTTCTTT
cdr3_aa: CASSTSRGPTEAFF

d_call: .
clone_size: few
j_call: TRBJ1-2
v_call: TRBV28
cdr3_nt: TGTGCCAGCAGTTTACCAGGCTATGGCTACACCTTC
cdr3_aa: CASSLPGYGYTF

d_call: .
clone_size: few
j_call: TRBJ2-2
v_call: TRBV5-1
cdr3_nt: TGCGCCAGCAGCCAAACCGACTGGGGGCGTGTGAACACCGGGGAGCTGTTTTTT
cdr3_aa: CASSQTDWGRVNTGELFF

d_call: .
clone_size: many
j_call: TRBJ1-1
v_call: TRBV7-9
cdr3_nt: TGTGCCAGCAGCCACTTAAACACTGAAGCTTTCTTT
cdr3_aa: CASSHLNTEAFF

d_call: .
clone_size: .
j_call: TRBJ2-1
v_call: TRBV18
cdr3_nt: TGTGCCAGCTCACTTTGGTCTAGCGAGGGTGAGCAGTTCTTC
cdr3_aa: CASSLWSSEGEQFF

d_call: TRBD2
clone_size: few
j_call: TRBJ2-3
v_call: TRBV7-9
cdr3_nt: TGTGCCAGCAGCTTAGTGGCTAGCGGGAGTTCAGATACGCAGTATTTT
cdr3_aa: CASSLVASGSSDTQYF

d_call: TRBD2
clone_size: .
j_call: TRBJ2-2
v_call: TRBV19
cdr3_nt: TGTGCCATCAGCCCCCGGACTAGCGGGGGCTCGAACACCGGGGAGCTGTTTTTT
cdr3_aa: CAISPRTSGGSNTGELFF

d_call: .
clone_size: .
j_call: TRBJ2-7
v_call: TRBV28
cdr3_nt: TGTGCCAGCAGGGGGTCGTCCGGGAACGAGCAGTACTTC
cdr3_aa: CASRGSSGNEQYF

d_call: TRBD2
clone_size: .
j_call: TRBJ2-1
v_call: TRBV7-7
cdr3_nt: TGTGCCAGCAGCTTAGTAGCGGGAGGAGGTGAGCAGTTCTTC
cdr3_aa: CASSLVAGGGEQFF

d_call: TRBD2
clone_size: .
j_call: TRBJ2-1
v_call: TRBV7-4
cdr3_nt: TGTGCCAGCAGCACTCCGGTACGGGGGGGTTACAATGAGCAGTTCTTC
cdr3_aa: CASSTPVRGGYNEQFF

d_call: .
clone_size: .
j_call: TRBJ2-1
v_call: TRBV24-1
cdr3_nt: TGTGCCACCAGTGACCACTCCTACAATGAGCAGTTCTTC
cdr3_aa: CATSDHSYNEQFF

d_call: .
clone_size: .
j_call: TRBJ1-2
v_call: TRBV14
cdr3_nt: TGTGCCAGCAGCCAGGGCGGGGGGCTCGGTGGCTACACCTTC
cdr3_aa: CASSQGGGLGGYTF

d_call: .
clone_size: .
j_call: TRBJ2-1
v_call: TRBV28
cdr3_nt: TGTGCCAGCAGTTTCAGGGGTTCCTACAATGAGCAGTTCTTC
cdr3_aa: CASSFRGSYNEQFF

d_call: TRBD1
clone_size: .
j_call: TRBJ1-1
v_call: TRBV6-5
cdr3_nt: TGTGCCATACAACAGGGGGTGTACAACACTGAAGCTTTCTTT
cdr3_aa: CAIQQGVYNTEAFF

d_call: TRBD1
clone_size: .
j_call: TRBJ1-5
v_call: TRBV27
cdr3_nt: TGTGCCAGCAGTTATACAGGGGGCGATCAGCCCCAGCATTTT
cdr3_aa: CASSYTGGDQPQHF

d_call: .
clone_size: .
j_call: TRBJ1-4
v_call: TRBV4-1
cdr3_nt: TGCGCCAGCAGCGAGCCAGGAAATAATGAAAAACTGTTTTTT
cdr3_aa: CASSEPGNNEKLFF